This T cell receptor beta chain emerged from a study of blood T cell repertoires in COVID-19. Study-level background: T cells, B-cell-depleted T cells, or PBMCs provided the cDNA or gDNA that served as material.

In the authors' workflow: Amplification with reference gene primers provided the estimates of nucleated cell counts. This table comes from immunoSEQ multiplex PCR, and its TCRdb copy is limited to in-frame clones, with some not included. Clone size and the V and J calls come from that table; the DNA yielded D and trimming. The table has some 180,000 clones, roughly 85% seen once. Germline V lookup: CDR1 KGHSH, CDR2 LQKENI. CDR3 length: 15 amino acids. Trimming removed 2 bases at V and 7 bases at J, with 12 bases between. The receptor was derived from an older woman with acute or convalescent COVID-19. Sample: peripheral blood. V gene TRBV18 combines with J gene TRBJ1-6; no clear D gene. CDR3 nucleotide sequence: TGTGCCAGCTCACCATTAGTCACTTGGAATTCACCCCTCCACTTT. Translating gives CASSPLVTWNSPLHF. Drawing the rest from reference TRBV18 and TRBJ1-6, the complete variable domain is NAGVMQNPRHLVRRRGQEARLRCSPMKGHSHVYWYRQLPEEGLKFMVYLQKENIIDESGMPKERFSAEFPKEGPSILRIQQVVRGDSAAYFCASSPLVTWNSPLHFGNGTRLTVT.